A single sample gave rise to the 27 T cell receptor beta chains below, sequenced in a study of regulatory dendritic cells for organ transplantation. CFSE-labeled sorted T cells met regulatory or mature dendritic cells for around 5 days. The protocol was immunoSEQ multiplex PCR, while the TCRdb copy is restricted to in-frame clones and leaves out a portion. The sample has over 20,000 clones, 80% to 90% seen once; the top ten hold about 0.74%. For these receptors, no antigen is known. The sequenced sample was naive CD4+ T cells from blood cultured with regulatory dendritic cells. Subset given: CD45RA+ naive T cells. Source of these receptors: a human donor in good health.

V usage is TRBV12-5 and J usage is TRBJ2-4; tentative D call: TRBD1 (6 bases). Looked up from germline, CDR1 is LGHNT and CDR2 is FRNRAP. With 7 bases removed from V and 0 bases from J, the gap between germline ends came to 13 bases. CDR3 length equals 15 residues. CDR3 in amino acids: CASADSGVAKNIQYF. The CDR3, as DNA: TGTGCTAGTGCCGATTCAGGGGTAGCCAAAAACATTCAGTACTTC.

This clone was observed a single time. V and J are TRBV30 and TRBJ1-2; D uncertain. Trimming cost V 1 base and J 4 bases, with 7 bases left between them. This CDR3 comprises 12 residues. The germline gives CDR1 GTSNPN, CDR2 SVGIG (reference sequence). DNA of the CDR3: TGTGCCTGGAGTGCGGTTAGCTATGGCTACACCTTC. This sequence encodes CAWSAVSYGYTF.

V gene TRBV6-6 combines with J gene TRBJ2-3; D is ambiguous. The CDR3 spans 14 residues. The ends were cut back, 2 bases at V and 5 bases at J, with 11 bases in the middle. The V gene's germline CDR1 is MNHNY and CDR2 SVGAGI (reference sequence). CDR3 loop: CASSYVLVGDTQYF. The CDR3 nucleotides read TGTGCCAGCAGTTACGTTTTAGTGGGAGATACGCAGTATTTT.

The CDR3 DNA reads TGTGCCAGCAGCTTGGACGGTAGTTACAATGAGCAGTTCTTC. As protein: CASSLDGSYNEQFF. This sequence joins TRBV11-1 and TRBJ2-1; D ambiguous. The germline V and J ends were trimmed by 3 bases and 4 bases, with 10 bases remaining between them. This CDR3 has 14 residues. The germline CDR1 and CDR2 sequences are SGHAT and FQDESV (reference sequence).

The gene calls are TRBV4-2 and TRBJ2-3; 9 bases are a match to TRBD2. The CDR3 extends over 17 amino acids. Unmatched junction bases numbered 8, after V lost 1 base and J lost 3 bases. The germline V gene encodes CDR1 LGHNA and CDR2 YNFKEQ. CDR3 sequence: CASSQVVASGTTDTQYF. Here the CDR3 DNA reads TGTGCCAGCAGCCAAGTTGTCGCTAGCGGGACTACAGATACGCAGTATTTT.

The chain carries TRBV15 and TRBJ2-1; either TRBD1 or TRBD2 may supply D (6 bases each). The V gene lost 6 bases and the J gene lost 5 bases, with 11 bases spanning the gap. Germline V gene sequence: CDR1 LNHNV, CDR2 YYDKDF (reference sequence). The length of the CDR3 is 13 residues. The CDR3 loop reads CATRDGGHNEQFF. CDR3 DNA sequence: TGTGCCACCAGAGACGGGGGCCACAATGAGCAGTTCTTC.

This clone appeared once. The chain has TRBV6-4 and TRBJ2-1; the match to TRBD2 covers 9 bases. The CDR3 totals 16 residues. The germline V gene encodes CDR1 MRHNA and CDR2 SNTAGT. The V segment lost 5 bases and the J segment 5 bases; nucleotides outside the gene matches: 10. Here the CDR3 reads CASSPNSGGYNNEQFF. In DNA form, the CDR3 reads TGTGCCAGCAGTCCAAATAGCGGGGGCTACAACAATGAGCAGTTCTTC.

This clone was recorded a few times. The genes are TRBV7-9 and TRBJ1-3, with D unresolved. Trimming took off 0 bases at V and 2 bases at J, with 11 bases between the two ends. The CDR3 has 16 residues. Germline-derived CDR1 and CDR2 are SEHNR and FQNEAQ (reference sequence). In DNA form, the CDR3 reads TGTGCCAGCAGCTTAGCGTGGCCAAACCCTGGAAACACCATATATTTT. Its translation is CASSLAWPNPGNTIYF.

The J gene is TRBJ2-4, the V gene TRBV7-3; 7 nucleotides match TRBD1. Germline CDR1 reads SGHTA; CDR2 reads FQGTGA. There are 15 residues in the CDR3. V was pared by 1 base and J by 3 bases, with 3 bases of the junction left unmatched. The CDR3 loop is CASSLNSGGKNIQYF. The CDR3 nucleotides are TGTGCCAGCAGCTTAAATTCAGGGGGCAAAAACATTCAGTACTTC.

V gene TRBV6-5 combines with J gene TRBJ2-7; maybe TRBD2 (5 bases). CDR3 length equals 13 residues. Germline V gives CDR1 MNHEY, CDR2 SVGAGI. Trimming removed 2 bases at V and 2 bases at J, with 7 bases between. The CDR3 is CASSYPGTYEQYF. Here the CDR3 DNA reads TGTGCCAGCAGTTACCCCGGGACCTACGAGCAGTACTTC.

The chain carries TRBV7-6 and TRBJ2-1; no definite D call. CDR1 is SGHVS and CDR2 is FNYEAQ in the germline V gene. The CDR3 totals 15 residues. Deletions cut 5 bases from V and 6 bases from J, with 17 bases between. In DNA form, the CDR3 reads TGTGCCAGCAGCGAGCTAGTCAGCGTATTCAATGAGCAGTTCTTC. Protein: CASSELVSVFNEQFF.

The CDR3 spells CAWKQSKPWDSETQYF. CDR3 in DNA: TGTGCCTGGAAACAATCAAAACCCTGGGACTCAGAGACCCAGTACTTC. This chain links TRBV30 with TRBJ2-5; tentative D call: TRBD2 (6 bases). V dropped 4 bases and J dropped 4 bases, with 22 bases sitting between them. From germline, CDR1 is GTSNPN and CDR2 SVGIG (reference sequence). The CDR3 extends over 16 amino acids.

The chain uses TRBV30 and TRBJ1-3, with unresolved D. The length of the CDR3 is 11 residues. V lost 3 bases and J 4 bases, leaving 4 bases between the germline ends. Germline assignment: CDR1 GTSNPN and CDR2 SVGIG (reference sequence). In nucleotides, the CDR3 is TGTGCCTGGAGGGTGGGAAACACCATATATTTT. This encodes CAWRVGNTIYF.

The V call is TRBV7-2, the J call TRBJ1-5, with D hard to call. This CDR3 is built from 12 residues. Germline assignment: CDR1 SGHTA and CDR2 FQGNSA. The V end was cut by 3 bases, the J end by 4 bases, with 4 bases between. CDR3 residues: CASSFGNQPQHF. DNA of the CDR3: TGTGCCAGCAGCTTTGGGAATCAGCCCCAGCATTTT.

The gene calls are TRBV4-3 and TRBJ1-1; D not certain. This CDR3 is 16 amino acids long. Per germline, CDR1 LGHNA and CDR2 YSLEER. V was pared by 0 bases and J by 9 bases, with 20 bases between. The CDR3 bases are TGCGCCAGCAGCCAAGATTGGGCCCGGATCGCCTCTAAAGCTTTCTTT. It specifies CASSQDWARIASKAFF.

V and J are TRBV6-6 and TRBJ2-3; TRBD1 might be the D (5 bases). V shed 4 bases and J shed 2 bases, with 10 bases lying between them. Germline V CDR1 and CDR2: MNHNY, SVGAGI (reference sequence). The CDR3 covers 14 residues. The CDR3 DNA reads as TGTGCCAGCAGTTCAGGACAACCCACAGATACGCAGTATTTT. This translates into CASSSGQPTDTQYF.

The table lists this clone with a count of one. The chain is built from TRBV28 and TRBJ2-1; tentatively, D is TRBD1 (5 bases). Germline V lookup: CDR1 MDHEN, CDR2 SYDVKM. CDR3 length: 12 residues. Trimming pared 8 bases from V and 5 bases from J, leaving 10 bases between. CDR3 region: CASGVQDNEQFF. The CDR3 nucleotides read TGTGCCAGCGGCGTACAGGACAATGAGCAGTTCTTC.

The chain employs TRBV6-5 and TRBJ1-2; D gene uncertain. Between the trimmed V and J ends, which lost 2 bases and 5 bases, there was a span of 9 bases. CDR3 size: 13 residues. CDR1 is MNHEY and CDR2 is SVGAGI in the germline V gene. CDR3: CASSYRTVYGYTF. The CDR3 DNA sequence: TGTGCCAGCAGTTACCGAACAGTGTATGGCTACACCTTC.

This clone was detected once. This sequence joins TRBV6-5 and TRBJ2-3; D call uncertain. The germline V gene has CDR1 MNHEY and CDR2 SVGAGI. The CDR3 has 13 amino acids. Deletions cut 6 bases from V and 6 bases from J, with 13 bases between. In DNA form, the CDR3 reads TGTGCCAGCAGCTCTTGGCTCAGGGATACGCAGTATTTT. Translation: CASSSWLRDTQYF.

The chain combines TRBV19 with TRBJ2-1; 9 nucleotides agree with TRBD1. Germline assignment: CDR1 LNHDA and CDR2 SQIVND (reference sequence). Trimming took 8 bases from V and 9 from J; bases not matched to a gene: 11. This CDR3 is 14 amino acids long. Here the CDR3 reads CASRPDRGRGEQFF. The CDR3 bases are TGTGCCAGTCGACCGGACAGGGGAAGGGGTGAGCAGTTCTTC.

The rearrangement joins TRBV15 to TRBJ2-7, with 7 bases lining up with TRBD1. The CDR3 covers 17 residues. CDR1 and CDR2 from the germline V gene are LNHNV and YYDKDF (reference sequence). J gave up 2 bases and V 0 bases, and 10 bases lay outside the gene matches. The CDR3 region has the DNA TGTGCCACCAGCAGAGATCAGGGGGTCAGGGGAACCTACGAGCAGTACTTC. The encoded protein is CATSRDQGVRGTYEQYF. Variable domain in full (rest from reference TRBV15 and TRBJ2-7): DAMVIQNPRYQVTQFGKPVTLSCSQTLNHNVMYWYQQKSSQAPKLLFHYYDKDFNNEADTPDNFQSRRPNTSFCFLDIRSPGLGDTAMYLCATSRDQGVRGTYEQYFGPGTRLTVT.

This chain joins TRBV9 and TRBJ1-3, with D possibly being TRBD1 (5 bases). Looked up from germline, CDR1 is SGDLS and CDR2 is YYNGEE. V lost 0 bases to trimming and J lost 1 base, with 8 bases between them. The CDR3 loop spans 15 amino acids. CDR3 nucleotides: TGTGCCAGCAGCGTAGAAGGGACGTCTGGAAACACCATATATTTT. Translation: CASSVEGTSGNTIYF.

The chain links TRBV28 to TRBJ1-1; D is unresolved. Trimming pared 8 bases from V and 9 bases from J, leaving 16 bases between. The CDR3 is 12 residues long. CDR1 and CDR2 (germline): MDHEN, SYDVKM. The CDR3 reads CASGRKEEKAFF. CDR3 nucleotide sequence: TGTGCCAGCGGGCGGAAAGAAGAGAAAGCTTTCTTT.

This chain connects TRBV6-6 to TRBJ1-3; 7 nucleotides agree with TRBD1. Germline V gene sequence: CDR1 MNHNY, CDR2 SVGAGI (reference sequence). The CDR3 consists of 16 residues. Trimming cost V 2 bases and J 0 bases; bases outside gene matches: 4. The CDR3 coding sequence is TGTGCCAGCAGTTACCTGGGACAGAGCTCTGGAAACACCATATATTTT. Its translation is CASSYLGQSSGNTIYF.

This sequence joins TRBV19 and TRBJ2-2; D is unresolved. The V end lost 6 bases, the J end lost 0 bases, and 8 bases lay between the germline ends. Germline CDR1 is LNHDA and CDR2 is SQIVND (reference sequence). The CDR3 covers 14 residues. The CDR3 loop reads CASRSRTNTGELFF. The CDR3 coding sequence is TGTGCCAGTAGAAGCCGGACGAACACCGGGGAGCTGTTTTTT.

This rearrangement joins TRBV6-6 to TRBJ1-6; D remains unclear. In germline, CDR1 is MNHNY, CDR2 SVGAGI (reference sequence). The CDR3 is 15 residues long. Trimming took off 8 bases at V and 7 bases at J, with 18 bases between the two ends. The CDR3 region is CASSGRWEGNSPLHF. The CDR3 DNA follows: TGTGCCAGCTCCGGGAGGTGGGAGGGAAATTCACCCCTCCACTTT.

This clone came up a few times. The V call is TRBV6-6, the J call TRBJ1-3; D remains ambiguous. The ends were cut back, 2 bases at V and 0 bases at J, with 8 bases in the middle. Germline V gene lookup returns CDR1 MNHNY and CDR2 SVGAGI (reference sequence). The CDR3 covers 15 residues. The CDR3 protein is CASSYAGLSGNTIYF. The CDR3 coding sequence is TGTGCCAGCAGTTACGCCGGCCTCTCTGGAAACACCATATATTTT.